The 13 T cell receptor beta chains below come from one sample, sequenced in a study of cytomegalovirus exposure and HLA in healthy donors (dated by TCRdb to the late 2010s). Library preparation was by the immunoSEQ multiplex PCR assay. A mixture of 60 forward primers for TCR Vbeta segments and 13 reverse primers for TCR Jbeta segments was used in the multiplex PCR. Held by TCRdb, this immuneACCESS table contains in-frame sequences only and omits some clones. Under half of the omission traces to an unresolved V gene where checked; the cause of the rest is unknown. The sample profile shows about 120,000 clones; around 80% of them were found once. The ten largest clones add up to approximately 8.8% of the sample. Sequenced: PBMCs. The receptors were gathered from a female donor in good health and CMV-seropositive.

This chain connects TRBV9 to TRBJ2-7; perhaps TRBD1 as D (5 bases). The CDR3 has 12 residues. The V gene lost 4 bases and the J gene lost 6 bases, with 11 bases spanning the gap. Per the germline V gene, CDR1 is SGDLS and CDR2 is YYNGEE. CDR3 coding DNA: TGTGCCAGCAGCCCGTTCACAGGCGAGCAGTACTTC. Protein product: CASSPFTGEQYF.

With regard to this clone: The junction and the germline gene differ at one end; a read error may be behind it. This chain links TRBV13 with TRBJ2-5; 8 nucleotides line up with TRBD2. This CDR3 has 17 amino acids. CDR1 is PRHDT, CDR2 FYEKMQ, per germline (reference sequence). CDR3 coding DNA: TGTGCCAGCACCTTATCGAGGGGACGGGGGGGCCAAGAGACCCAGTACTTC. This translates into CASTLSRGRGGQETQYF.

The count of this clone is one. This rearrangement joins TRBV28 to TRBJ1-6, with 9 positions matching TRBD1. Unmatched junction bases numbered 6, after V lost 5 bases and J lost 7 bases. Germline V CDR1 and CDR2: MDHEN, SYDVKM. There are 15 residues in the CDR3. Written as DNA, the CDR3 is TGTGCCAGCAGTACGCTGGGACAGGGCAATTCACCCCTCCACTTT. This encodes CASSTLGQGNSPLHF.

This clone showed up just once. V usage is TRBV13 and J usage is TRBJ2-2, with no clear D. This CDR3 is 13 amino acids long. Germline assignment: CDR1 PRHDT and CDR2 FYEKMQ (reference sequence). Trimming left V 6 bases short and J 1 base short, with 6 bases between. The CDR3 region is CASRDKNTGELFF. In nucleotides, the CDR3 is TGTGCCAGCAGAGACAAGAACACCGGGGAGCTGTTTTTT.

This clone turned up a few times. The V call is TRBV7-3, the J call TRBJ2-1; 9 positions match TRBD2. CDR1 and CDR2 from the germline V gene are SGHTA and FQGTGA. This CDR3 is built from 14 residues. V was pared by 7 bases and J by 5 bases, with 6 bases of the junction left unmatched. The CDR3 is CASMRGGRDNEQFF. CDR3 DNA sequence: TGTGCCAGCATGCGGGGGGGCCGAGACAATGAGCAGTTCTTC.

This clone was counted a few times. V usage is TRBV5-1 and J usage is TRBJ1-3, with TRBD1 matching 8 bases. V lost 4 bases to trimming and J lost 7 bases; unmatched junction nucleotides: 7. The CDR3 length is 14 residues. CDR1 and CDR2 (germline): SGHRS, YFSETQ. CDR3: CASSKDREGNTIYF. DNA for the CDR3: TGCGCCAGCAGCAAGGACAGGGAGGGGAACACCATATATTTT.

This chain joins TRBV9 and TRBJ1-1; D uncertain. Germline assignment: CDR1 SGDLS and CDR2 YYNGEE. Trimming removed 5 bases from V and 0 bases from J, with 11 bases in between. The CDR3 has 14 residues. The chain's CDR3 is CASSLTVMNTEAFF. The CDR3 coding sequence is TGTGCCAGCAGTTTAACAGTAATGAACACTGAAGCTTTCTTT.

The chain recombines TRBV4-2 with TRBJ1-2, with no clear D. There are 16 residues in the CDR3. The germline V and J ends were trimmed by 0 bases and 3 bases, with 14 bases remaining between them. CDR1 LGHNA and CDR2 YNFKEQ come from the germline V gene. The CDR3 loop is CASSQDVRGFDYGYTF. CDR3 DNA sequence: TGTGCCAGCAGCCAAGACGTTCGGGGTTTTGACTATGGCTACACCTTC.

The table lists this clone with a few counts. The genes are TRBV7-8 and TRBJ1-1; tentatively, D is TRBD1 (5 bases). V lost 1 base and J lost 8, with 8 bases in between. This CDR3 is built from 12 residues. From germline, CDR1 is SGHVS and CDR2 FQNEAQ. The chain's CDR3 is CASSLVRGEAFF. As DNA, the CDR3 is TGTGCCAGCAGCTTAGTGCGGGGGGAAGCTTTCTTT.

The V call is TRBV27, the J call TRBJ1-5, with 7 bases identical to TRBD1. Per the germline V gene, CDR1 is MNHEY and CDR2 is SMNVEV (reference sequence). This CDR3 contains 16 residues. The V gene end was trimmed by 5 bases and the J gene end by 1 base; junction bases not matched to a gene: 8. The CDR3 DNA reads TGTGCCAGCAGTCCGACAGGGTTCCAGAGCAATCAGCCCCAGCATTTT. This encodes CASSPTGFQSNQPQHF.

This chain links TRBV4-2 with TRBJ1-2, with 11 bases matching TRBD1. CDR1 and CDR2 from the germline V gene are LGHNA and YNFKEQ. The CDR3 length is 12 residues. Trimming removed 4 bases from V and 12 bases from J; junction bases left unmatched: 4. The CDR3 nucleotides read TGTGCCAGCAGCCGCGGACAGGGGGCGAACACCTTC. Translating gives CASSRGQGANTF.

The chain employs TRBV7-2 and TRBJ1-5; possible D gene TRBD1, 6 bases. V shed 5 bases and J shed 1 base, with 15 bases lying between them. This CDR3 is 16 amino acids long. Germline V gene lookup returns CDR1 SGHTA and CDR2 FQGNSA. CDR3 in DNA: TGTGCCAGCAGCGCTTGGGGGGGCGGAAGCAATCAGCCCCAGCATTTT. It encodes CASSAWGGGSNQPQHF. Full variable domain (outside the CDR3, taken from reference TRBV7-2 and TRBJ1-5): GAGVSQSPSNKVTEKGKDVELRCDPISGHTALYWYRQSLGQGLEFLIYFQGNSAPDKSGLPSDRFSAERTGGSVSTLTIQRTQQEDSAVYLCASSAWGGGSNQPQHFGDGTRLSIL.

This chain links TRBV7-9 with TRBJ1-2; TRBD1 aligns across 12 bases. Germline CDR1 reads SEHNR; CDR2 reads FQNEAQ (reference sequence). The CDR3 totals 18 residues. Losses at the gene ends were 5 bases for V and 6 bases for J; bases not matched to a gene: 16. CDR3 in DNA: TGTGCCAGCAGCAATACGATATCATCCGGGACAGGGGGCAATGGCTACACCTTC. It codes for CASSNTISSGTGGNGYTF.